The following is a T cell receptor (beta chain) sequence with its context. Its cognate antigen is unknown. The donors, aged roughly 6 to 90, were healthy Caucasians from Russia. Each individual donor underwent a draw of roughly 10 milliliters of peripheral blood. The authors extracted at least 5.5 micrograms of total RNA per sample. This entry is derived from a study of blood T cells in healthy people across ages. Study-wide results and limits: Long-lived donors had more naive CD4+ cells and higher diversity than aged donors.

Then a second PCR, running roughly 6 to 11 cycles, was carried out with a sample-barcoded 5' primer and a J-beta primer mix. TCRdb recomputed calls from the 5' RACE reads with MiXCR, one row per CDR3 protein. The sample records some 1.5 million distinct CDR3 sequences, 28% being singletons. Germline trimming cut 0 bases from V and 8 bases from J; bases unmatched to any gene: 7. The V gene's germline CDR1 is DFQATT and CDR2 SNEGSKA (reference sequence). The CDR3 totals 15 residues. This TCR derives from a woman aged 25 to 39 in good health. This chain uses TRBV20-1 with TRBJ1-2, with 12 nucleotides matching TRBD1. Material: blood. CDR3 amino acids: CSARDFGTGGGGYTF. CDR3 nucleotide sequence: TGCAGTGCTAGAGATTTCGGGACAGGGGGCGGGGGCTACACCTTC.